This T cell receptor beta chain is from a study of spatial heterogeneity in lung cancer (dated by TCRdb to about 2019). Turning to the overall study: Donors were over 60 patients with early-stage, untreated non-small cell lung cancer from the lung TRACERx cohort. Follow-up PBMC samples were sequenced whenever available, and the median time to follow-up was two to three years after resection. Beta-chain transcripts were consistently detected in greater numbers than alpha-chain transcripts, which likely reflected higher beta-chain transcript abundance. In the raw uncorrected reads, each unique combination of TCR and UMI appeared more than ten times on average. The study quantitatively compared TCR alpha and beta repertoires across multiple tumor regions, matched nontumor lung and blood in non-small cell lung cancer. The study linked features of the TCR repertoire to counts of nonsynonymous mutations, which were determined by whole-exome sequencing of tumor tissue. At surgery, fewer than 250 tumor regions, around 65 matched nontumor lung samples and 56 PBMC samples were TCR-sequenced for both alpha and beta chains. General findings and caveats noted by the study authors: Confirming at a functional level the hypothesis that regional TCRs recognize regional mutations was considered to require additional single-cell paired TCR alpha and beta sequencing. Ubiquitous expanded tumor TCRs showed up in blood more often at tumor resection than at routine follow-up. Only about 15 patients were included in comparisons of baseline and follow-up blood repertoires.

This clonotype is assessed as medium-sized (0.01 to 0.1%). The specificity of this receptor is unknown. Base-call qualities are not available, and no considerably larger clone is one nucleotide away. The meaning of the sample's time point label: blood at routine non-recurrence follow-up after resection. TCR sequencing used whole RNA extracted from tumor and nontumor lung tissue, or from cryopreserved PBMC samples, without cell sorting. Patients were selected for TCR sequencing only if sufficient RNA was available from at least two tumor regions. The library came from 5' RACE. Sequencer: NextSeq 500. In the TCR library protocol, a unique molecular identifier was attached to each TCR cDNA molecule so that PCR and sequencing errors could be corrected. The paper's processing steps were these. TCR identification, UMI-based error correction and CDR3 extraction were all carried out with Decombinator tools. Expanded TCRs were defined as those above a frequency of 2 per 1,000, corresponding to the top 1% of the tumor frequency distribution. Renyi diversity was calculated using the R vegan package after each repertoire was subsampled 100 times to 5,000 TCRs. CDR3 similarity networks were built from amino acid triplet string-kernel similarity, with CDR3s being connected when pairwise similarity was above 0.82. The public reads were quality trimmed at Q25 with fastp and then assembled into clones with MiXCR by TCRdb, keeping productive beta chains. Entries are consolidated by CDR3 protein sequence, retaining the most common genes and DNA. Here the V and J calls rest on TCRdb's processing, not on the authors' analysis. The sample includes about 1,700 distinct CDR3 sequences, with about 18% observed a single time. In total, the top ten clones hold less than 60% of the sample.

The sample in question was PBMCs, obtained at follow-up. The origin of this receptor is a male donor with early-stage non-small cell lung cancer.

The CDR3 amino acid sequence is: CSATPPTGVGETQYF. The DNA is TGCAGTGCTACCCCCCCAACAGGGGTCGGCGAGACCCAGTACTTC. The receptor chain draws on TRBV20-1 and TRBJ2-5, with 7 bases aligning to TRBD1. The germline V end is reduced by 4 bases and the J end by 5 bases; junction bases left unmatched: 13. Sequences DFQATT (CDR1) and SNEGSKA (CDR2) are obtained from the germline V gene (reference sequence). The CDR3 measures 15 amino acids from cysteine to phenylalanine. The only DNA kept is the CDR3, 45 bases in frame from the first base.